This T cell receptor beta chain was sequenced during a study of T-cell reconstitution after alpha-beta-depleted transplantation in children. The TCRbeta library was prepared with unique molecular identifiers. TCRdb recomputed calls from the PCR reads with MiXCR, one row per CDR3 protein. This table has 60,000 to 100,000 distinct CDR3 sequences, roughly 18% appearing once. V gave up 1 base and J gave up 6 bases; unmatched junction bases: 18. Germline CDR1 and CDR2: SGHAT and FQDESV (reference sequence). The CDR3 runs to 19 residues. This clonotype was counted a single time. This TCR derives from a male patient aged 2-10 years who had a stem cell transplant for acute lymphoblastic leukemia, so the T cells may come from the graft donor. Here the sequenced sample was PBMCs, mostly from graft donor cells, taken 360 days after TCRalphabeta/CD19-depleted stem cell transplant. The J gene is TRBJ2-1, the V gene TRBV11-1; TRBD2 aligns across 7 bases. Here the CDR3 DNA reads TGTGCCAGCAGCTTAGACAAGGGACGGCGGGAGAGATGGGCCAATGAGCAGTTCTTC. Protein: CASSLDKGRRERWANEQFF.